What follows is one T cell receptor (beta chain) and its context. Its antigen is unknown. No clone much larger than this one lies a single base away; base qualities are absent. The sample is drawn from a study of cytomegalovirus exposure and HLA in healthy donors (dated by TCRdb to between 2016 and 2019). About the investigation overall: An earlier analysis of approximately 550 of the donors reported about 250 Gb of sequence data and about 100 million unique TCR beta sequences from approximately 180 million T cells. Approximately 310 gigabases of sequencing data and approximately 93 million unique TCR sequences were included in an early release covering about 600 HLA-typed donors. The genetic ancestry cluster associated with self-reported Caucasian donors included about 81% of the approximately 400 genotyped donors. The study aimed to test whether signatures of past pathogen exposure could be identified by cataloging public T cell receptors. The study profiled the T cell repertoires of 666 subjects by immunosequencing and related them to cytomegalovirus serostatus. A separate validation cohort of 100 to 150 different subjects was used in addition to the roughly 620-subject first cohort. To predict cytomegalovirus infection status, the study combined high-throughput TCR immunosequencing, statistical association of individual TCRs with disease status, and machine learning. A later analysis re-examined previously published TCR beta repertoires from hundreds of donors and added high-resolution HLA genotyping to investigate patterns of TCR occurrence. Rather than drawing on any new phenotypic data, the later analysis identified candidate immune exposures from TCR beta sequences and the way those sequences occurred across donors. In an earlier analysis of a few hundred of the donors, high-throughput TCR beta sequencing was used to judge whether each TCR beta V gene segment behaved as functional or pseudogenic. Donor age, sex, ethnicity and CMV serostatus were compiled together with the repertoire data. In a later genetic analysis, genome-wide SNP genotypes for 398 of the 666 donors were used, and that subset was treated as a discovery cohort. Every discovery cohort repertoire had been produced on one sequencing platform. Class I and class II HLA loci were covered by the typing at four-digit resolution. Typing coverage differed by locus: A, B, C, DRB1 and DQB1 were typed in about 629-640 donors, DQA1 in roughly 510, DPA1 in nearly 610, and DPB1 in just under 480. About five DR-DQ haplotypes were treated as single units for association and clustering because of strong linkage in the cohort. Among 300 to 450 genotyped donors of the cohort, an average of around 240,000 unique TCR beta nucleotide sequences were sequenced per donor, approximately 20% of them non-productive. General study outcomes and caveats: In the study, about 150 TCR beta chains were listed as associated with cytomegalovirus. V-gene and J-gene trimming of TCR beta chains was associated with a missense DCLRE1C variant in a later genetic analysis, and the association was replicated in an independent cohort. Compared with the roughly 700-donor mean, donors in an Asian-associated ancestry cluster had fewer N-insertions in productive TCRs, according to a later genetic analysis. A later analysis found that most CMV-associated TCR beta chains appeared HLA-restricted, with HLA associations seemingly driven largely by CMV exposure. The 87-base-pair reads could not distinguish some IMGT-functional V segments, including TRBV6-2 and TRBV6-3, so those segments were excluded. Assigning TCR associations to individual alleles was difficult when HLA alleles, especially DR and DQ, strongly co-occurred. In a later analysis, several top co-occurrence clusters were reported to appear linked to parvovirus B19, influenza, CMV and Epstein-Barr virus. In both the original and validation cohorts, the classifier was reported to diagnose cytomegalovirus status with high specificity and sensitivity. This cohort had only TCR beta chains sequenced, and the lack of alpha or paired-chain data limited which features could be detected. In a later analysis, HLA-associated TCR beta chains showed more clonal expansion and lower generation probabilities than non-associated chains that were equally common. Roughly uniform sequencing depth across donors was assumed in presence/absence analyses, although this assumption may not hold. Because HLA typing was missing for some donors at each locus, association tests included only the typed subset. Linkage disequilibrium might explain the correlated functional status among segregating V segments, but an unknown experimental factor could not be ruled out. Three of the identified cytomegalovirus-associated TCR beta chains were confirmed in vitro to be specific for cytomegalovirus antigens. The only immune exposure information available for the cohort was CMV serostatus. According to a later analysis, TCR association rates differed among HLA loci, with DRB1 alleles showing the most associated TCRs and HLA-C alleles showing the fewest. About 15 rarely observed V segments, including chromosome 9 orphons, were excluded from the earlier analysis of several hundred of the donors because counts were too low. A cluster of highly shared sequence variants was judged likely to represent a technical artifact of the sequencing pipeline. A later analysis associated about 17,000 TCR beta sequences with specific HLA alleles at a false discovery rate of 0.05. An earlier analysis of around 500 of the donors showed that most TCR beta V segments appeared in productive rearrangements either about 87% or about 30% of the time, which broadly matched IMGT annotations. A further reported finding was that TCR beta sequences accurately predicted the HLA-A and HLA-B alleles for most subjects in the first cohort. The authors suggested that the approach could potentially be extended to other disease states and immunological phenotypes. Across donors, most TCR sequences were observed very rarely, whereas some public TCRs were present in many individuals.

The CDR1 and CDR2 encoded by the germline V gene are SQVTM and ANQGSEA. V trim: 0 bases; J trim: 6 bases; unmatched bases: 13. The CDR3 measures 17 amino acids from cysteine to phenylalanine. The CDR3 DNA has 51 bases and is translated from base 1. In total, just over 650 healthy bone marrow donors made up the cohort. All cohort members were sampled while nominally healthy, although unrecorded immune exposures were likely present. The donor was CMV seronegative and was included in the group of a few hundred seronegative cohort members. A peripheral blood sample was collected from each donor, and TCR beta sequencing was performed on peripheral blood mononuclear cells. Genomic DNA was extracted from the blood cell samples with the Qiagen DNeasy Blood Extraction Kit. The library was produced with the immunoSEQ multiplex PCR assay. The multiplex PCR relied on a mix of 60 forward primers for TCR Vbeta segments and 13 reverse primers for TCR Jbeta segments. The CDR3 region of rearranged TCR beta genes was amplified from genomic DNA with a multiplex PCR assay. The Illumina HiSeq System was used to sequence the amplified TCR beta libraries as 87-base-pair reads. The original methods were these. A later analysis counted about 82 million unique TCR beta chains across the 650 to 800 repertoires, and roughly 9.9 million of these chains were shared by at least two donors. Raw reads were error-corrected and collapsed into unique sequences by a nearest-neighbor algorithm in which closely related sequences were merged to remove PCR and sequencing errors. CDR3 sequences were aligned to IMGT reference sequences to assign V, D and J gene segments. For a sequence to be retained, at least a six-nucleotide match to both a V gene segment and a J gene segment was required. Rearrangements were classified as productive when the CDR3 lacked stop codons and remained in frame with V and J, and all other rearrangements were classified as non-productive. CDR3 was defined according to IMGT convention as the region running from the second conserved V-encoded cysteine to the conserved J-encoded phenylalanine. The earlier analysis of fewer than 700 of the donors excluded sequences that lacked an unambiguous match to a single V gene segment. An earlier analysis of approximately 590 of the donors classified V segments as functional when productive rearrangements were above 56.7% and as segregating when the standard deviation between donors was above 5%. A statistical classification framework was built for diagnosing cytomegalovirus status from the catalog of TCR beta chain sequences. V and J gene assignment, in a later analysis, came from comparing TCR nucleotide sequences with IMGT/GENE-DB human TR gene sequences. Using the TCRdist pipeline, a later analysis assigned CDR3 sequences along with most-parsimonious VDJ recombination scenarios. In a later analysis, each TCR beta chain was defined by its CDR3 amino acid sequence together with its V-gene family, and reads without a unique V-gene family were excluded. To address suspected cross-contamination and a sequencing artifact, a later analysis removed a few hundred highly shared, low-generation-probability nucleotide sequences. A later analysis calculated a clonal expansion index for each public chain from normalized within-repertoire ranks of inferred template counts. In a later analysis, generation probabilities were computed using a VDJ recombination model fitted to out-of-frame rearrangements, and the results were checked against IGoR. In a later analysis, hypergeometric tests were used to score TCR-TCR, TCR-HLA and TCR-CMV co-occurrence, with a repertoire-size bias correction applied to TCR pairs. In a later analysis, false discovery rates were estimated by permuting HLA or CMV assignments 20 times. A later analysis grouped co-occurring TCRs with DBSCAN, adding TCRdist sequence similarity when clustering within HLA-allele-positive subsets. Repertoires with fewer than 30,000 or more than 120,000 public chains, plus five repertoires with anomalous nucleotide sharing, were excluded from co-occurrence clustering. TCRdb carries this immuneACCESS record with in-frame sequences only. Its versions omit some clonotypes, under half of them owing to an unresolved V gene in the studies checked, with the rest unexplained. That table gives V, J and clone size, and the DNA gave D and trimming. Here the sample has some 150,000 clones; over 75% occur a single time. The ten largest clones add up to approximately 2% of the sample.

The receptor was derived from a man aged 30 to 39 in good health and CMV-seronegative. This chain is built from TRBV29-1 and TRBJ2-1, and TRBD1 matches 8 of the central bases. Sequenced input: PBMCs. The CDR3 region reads CSVEDPLGEQGGNEQFF. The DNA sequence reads TGCAGCGTTGAAGATCCTCTCGGGGAACAGGGGGGCAATGAGCAGTTCTTC.